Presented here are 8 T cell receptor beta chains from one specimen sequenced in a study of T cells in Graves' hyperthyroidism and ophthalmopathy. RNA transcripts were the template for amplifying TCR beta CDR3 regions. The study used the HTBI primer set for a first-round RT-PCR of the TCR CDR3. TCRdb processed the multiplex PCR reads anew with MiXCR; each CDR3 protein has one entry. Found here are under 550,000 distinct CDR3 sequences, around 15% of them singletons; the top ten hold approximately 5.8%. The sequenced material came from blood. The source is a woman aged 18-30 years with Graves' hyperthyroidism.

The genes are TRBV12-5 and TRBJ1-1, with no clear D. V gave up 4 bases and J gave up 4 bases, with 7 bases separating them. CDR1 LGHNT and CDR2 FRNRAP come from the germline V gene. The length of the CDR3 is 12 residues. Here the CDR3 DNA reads TGTGCTAGTGGTTGGGTACCCACTGAAGCTTTCTTT. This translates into CASGWVPTEAFF. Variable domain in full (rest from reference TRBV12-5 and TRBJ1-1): DARVTQTPRHKVTEMGQEVTMRCQPILGHNTVFWYRQTMMQGLELLAYFRNRAPLDDSGMPKDRFSAEMPDATLATLKIQPSEPRDSAVYFCASGWVPTEAFFGQGTRLTVV.

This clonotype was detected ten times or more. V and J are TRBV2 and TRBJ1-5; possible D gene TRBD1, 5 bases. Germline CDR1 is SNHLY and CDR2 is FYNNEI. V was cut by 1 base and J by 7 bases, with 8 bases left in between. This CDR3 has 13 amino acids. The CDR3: CASSEGSGQPQHF. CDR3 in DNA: TGTGCCAGCAGTGAAGGTTCAGGGCAGCCCCAGCATTTT. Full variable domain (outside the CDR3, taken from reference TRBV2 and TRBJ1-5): EPEVTQTPSHQVTQMGQEVILRCVPISNHLYFYWYRQILGQKVEFLVSFYNNEISEKSEIFDDQFSVERPDGSNFTLKIRSTKLEDSAMYFCASSEGSGQPQHFGDGTRLSIL.

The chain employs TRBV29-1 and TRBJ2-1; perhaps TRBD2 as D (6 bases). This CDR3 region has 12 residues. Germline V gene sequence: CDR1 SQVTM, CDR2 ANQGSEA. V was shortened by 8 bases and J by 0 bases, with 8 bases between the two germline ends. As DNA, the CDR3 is TGCAGCACGGGACTCTCCTACAATGAGCAGTTCTTC. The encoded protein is CSTGLSYNEQFF.

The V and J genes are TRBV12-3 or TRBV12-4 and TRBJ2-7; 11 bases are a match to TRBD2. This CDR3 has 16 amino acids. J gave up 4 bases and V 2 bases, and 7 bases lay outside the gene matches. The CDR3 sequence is CASSLNLGLAEYEQYF. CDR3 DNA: TGTGCCAGCAGTTTAAATCTGGGACTAGCGGAGTACGAGCAGTACTTC.

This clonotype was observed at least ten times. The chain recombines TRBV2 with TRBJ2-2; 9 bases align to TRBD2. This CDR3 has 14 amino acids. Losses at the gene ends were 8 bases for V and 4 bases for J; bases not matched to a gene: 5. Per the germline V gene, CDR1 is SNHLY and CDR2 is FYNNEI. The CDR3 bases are TGTGCCAGCGGTAGCGGGAGCCTCACCGGGGAGCTGTTTTTT. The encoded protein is CASGSGSLTGELFF.

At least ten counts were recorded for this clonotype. CDR3 bases: TGTGCCAGTCCCTATTCACTACAGGGGATAGGCACAGATACGCAGTATTTT. Translated: CASPYSLQGIGTDTQYF. This rearrangement joins TRBV6-1 to TRBJ2-3; 7 bases are a match to TRBD1. The CDR3 covers 17 residues. J was trimmed by 1 base and V by 9 bases; bases with no gene match: 16. Germline loops: CDR1 MNHNS, CDR2 SASEGT.

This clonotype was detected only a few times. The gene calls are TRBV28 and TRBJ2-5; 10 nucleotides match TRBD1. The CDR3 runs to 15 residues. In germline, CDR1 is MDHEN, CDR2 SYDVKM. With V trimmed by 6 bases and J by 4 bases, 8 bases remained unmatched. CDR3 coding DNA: TGTGCCAGCAGCGGCGATAGGGACAGGGGAGAGACCCAGTACTTC. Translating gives CASSGDRDRGETQYF.

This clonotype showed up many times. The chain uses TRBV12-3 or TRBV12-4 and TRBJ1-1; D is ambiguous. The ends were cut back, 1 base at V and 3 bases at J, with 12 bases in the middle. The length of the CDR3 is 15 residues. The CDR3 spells CASSLGFRGYTEAFF. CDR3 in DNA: TGTGCCAGCAGTTTAGGCTTTCGGGGTTACACTGAAGCTTTCTTT.